This T cell receptor (beta chain) was documented in a study of early T cells in non-severe SARS-CoV-2 infection. In the study overall: Alpha and beta chains were unpaired, from unsorted whole-blood bulk RNA. Study-level points and caveats: Lookups in VDJdb leaned toward anti-spike CD8 responses and missed private and CD4 specificities.

Molecules of cDNA were individually given unique molecular identifiers that were attached to them. One entry per CDR3 protein results from TCRdb running MiXCR on the 5' RACE reads. This table holds about 64,000 distinct CDR3 sequences, approximately 10% found once. This clonotype was counted only a few times. The target antigen is unknown. V lost 5 bases, J lost 8 bases, and 15 bases stayed unmatched. The germline CDR1 and CDR2 sequences are LNHDA and SQIVND (reference sequence). The CDR3 loop spans 16 amino acids. This chain connects TRBV19 to TRBJ1-5; TRBD1 agrees at 7 bases. The specimen comprised whole blood, sampled at baseline. The sequence derives from an adult who was a healthcare worker with PCR-confirmed SARS-CoV-2 infection or an uninfected control (not recorded which). The CDR3 DNA follows: TGTGCCAGTAGTGCCCACCCCGGACAGGTCGGCGAGCCCCAGCATTTT. Amino acids: CASSAHPGQVGEPQHF.